This TCR beta chain derives from a study of T cell changes during pregnancy in multiple sclerosis (dated by TCRdb to about 2019). General notes on the study: In women with multiple sclerosis, the researchers looked at how the T cell repertoire shifted as pregnancy progressed.

The library was generated by the immunoSEQ multiplex PCR assay. As stored in TCRdb, this immuneACCESS dataset retains in-frame rearrangements with V and J assigned. A fraction of the clones does not appear; measured against another copy, unresolved V genes explain less than half of the discrepancy, and the remainder lacks a known reason. Recorded for this sample are 35,000 to 40,000 clones; roughly nine tenths of them occurred a single time. The ten largest make up around 6% of the sample. As to this clone: Its target antigen remains unknown. No base qualities exist here, and no much larger clone lies one base off it.

This TCR derives from a female donor with multiple sclerosis, enrolled in a pregnancy study. The sequencing here drew on CD8+ T cells from peripheral blood mononuclear cells, taken in the third trimester of pregnancy.

Here the CDR3 is given as CASSVTSGTDTQYF. The DNA is as follows: TGTGCCAGCAGTGTCACTAGCGGCACAGATACGCAGTATTTT. Recombination linked TRBV6-4 to TRBJ2-3; 7 central bases correspond to TRBD2. The germline V gene encodes CDR1 MRHNA and CDR2 SNTAGT. Ends trimmed: V by 4 bases, J by 1 base; bases unmatched to a gene: 2. The CDR3 runs 14 amino acids, cysteine and phenylalanine included. Only CDR3 DNA is held: 42 bases, read in frame from base 1.